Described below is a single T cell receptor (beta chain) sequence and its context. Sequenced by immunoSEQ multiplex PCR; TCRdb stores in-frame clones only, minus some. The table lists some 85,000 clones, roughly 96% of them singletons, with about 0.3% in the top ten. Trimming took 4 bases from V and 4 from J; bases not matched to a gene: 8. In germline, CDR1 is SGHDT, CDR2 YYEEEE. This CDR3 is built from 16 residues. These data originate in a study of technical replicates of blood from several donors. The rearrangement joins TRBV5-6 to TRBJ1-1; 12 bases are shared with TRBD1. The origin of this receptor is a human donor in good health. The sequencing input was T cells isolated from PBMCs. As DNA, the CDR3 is TGTGCCAGCAGCACCGGGACAGGGGGCTTGGGCACTGAAGCTTTCTTT. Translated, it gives CASSTGTGGLGTEAFF.